These T cell receptor beta chains were read from a single sample in a study of vaccination effects on CD4 cells after COVID-19. Produced via immunoSEQ multiplex PCR; TCRdb's table is partial and in-frame only. The data hold around 33,000 clones, with about 66% observed a single time. No antigens are known for them. The sample consisted of CD4+ T cells from PBMCs cultured with SARS-CoV-2 spike peptides, taken after COVID-19 vaccination. The receptors were sampled from a human donor who received a COVID-19 vaccine. The CDR3 runs from the conserved cysteine through the conserved F or W. The order of the fields is clone size, J gene, D gene, V gene, CDR3 protein, CDR3 DNA. A D gene is named only where the DNA matches it firmly. Part of the rows lack a size; the others show once, few, many or a class for expanded clones.

clone size: .; J gene: TRBJ2-7; D gene: .; V gene: TRBV19; CDR3 protein: CASSIAPGSYEQYF; CDR3 DNA: TGTGCCAGTAGTATAGCCCCTGGCAGCTACGAGCAGTACTTC
clone size: .; J gene: TRBJ1-5; D gene: TRBD1; V gene: TRBV6-5; CDR3 protein: CASIGSGTGNQPQHF; CDR3 DNA: TGTGCCAGCATAGGATCCGGGACAGGGAATCAGCCCCAGCATTTT
clone size: .; J gene: TRBJ1-5; D gene: TRBD1; V gene: TRBV2; CDR3 protein: CASTRDRVLGQPQHF; CDR3 DNA: TGTGCCAGCACCCGGGACAGGGTTTTAGGTCAGCCCCAGCATTTT
clone size: few; J gene: TRBJ1-1; D gene: .; V gene: TRBV5-6; CDR3 protein: CASSLDSLIMNTEAFF; CDR3 DNA: TGTGCCAGCAGCTTGGACAGCCTAATCATGAACACTGAAGCTTTCTTT
clone size: .; J gene: TRBJ1-1; D gene: .; V gene: TRBV19; CDR3 protein: CASSRGDTEAFF; CDR3 DNA: TGTGCCAGTAGCCGGGGGGACACTGAAGCTTTCTTT
clone size: .; J gene: TRBJ2-3; D gene: .; V gene: TRBV18; CDR3 protein: CASSRQDSHTDTQYF; CDR3 DNA: TGTGCCAGCTCTCGACAAGACAGTCACACAGATACGCAGTATTTT
clone size: few; J gene: TRBJ2-1; D gene: .; V gene: TRBV29-1; CDR3 protein: CSGGRAEGEQFF; CDR3 DNA: TGCAGCGGGGGCCGAGCGGAGGGTGAGCAGTTCTTC
clone size: .; J gene: TRBJ1-4; D gene: .; V gene: TRBV4-1; CDR3 protein: CASSQGVGRSPLRVLFF; CDR3 DNA: TGCGCCAGCAGCCAAGGTGTAGGCAGAAGTCCTTTGCGAGTACTGTTTTTT
clone size: .; J gene: TRBJ2-1; D gene: .; V gene: TRBV9; CDR3 protein: CASSVSLGAFNEQFF; CDR3 DNA: TGTGCCAGCAGCGTCTCCCTGGGGGCGTTCAATGAGCAGTTCTTC
clone size: .; J gene: TRBJ2-3; D gene: .; V gene: TRBV6-1; CDR3 protein: CASSEQLSTDTQYF; CDR3 DNA: TGTGCCAGCAGTGAACAGTTAAGCACAGATACGCAGTATTTT
clone size: few; J gene: TRBJ1-2; D gene: TRBD1; V gene: TRBV7-8; CDR3 protein: CASSLMGQAYGYTF; CDR3 DNA: TGTGCCAGCAGCCTAATGGGACAGGCCTATGGCTACACCTTC
clone size: .; J gene: TRBJ1-1; D gene: .; V gene: TRBV5-1; CDR3 protein: CASRFSDRNTEAFF; CDR3 DNA: TGCGCCAGCAGGTTTTCCGACAGGAACACTGAAGCTTTCTTT
clone size: .; J gene: TRBJ1-6; D gene: TRBD1; V gene: TRBV2; CDR3 protein: CASGWDSYNSPLHF; CDR3 DNA: TGTGCCAGCGGGTGGGACAGCTATAATTCACCCCTCCACTTT
clone size: .; J gene: TRBJ1-4; D gene: .; V gene: TRBV19; CDR3 protein: CASSKDRRNNEKLFF; CDR3 DNA: TGTGCCAGTAGCAAAGACCGGCGCAATAATGAAAAACTGTTTTTT
clone size: .; J gene: TRBJ2-6; D gene: .; V gene: TRBV5-1; CDR3 protein: CASSWTDSGANVLTF; CDR3 DNA: TGCGCCAGCAGCTGGACAGACTCTGGGGCCAACGTCCTGACTTTC
clone size: .; J gene: TRBJ1-1; D gene: .; V gene: TRBV7-9; CDR3 protein: CASSFSSAVRTEAFF; CDR3 DNA: TGTGCCAGCAGCTTTTCCTCTGCGGTCCGCACTGAAGCTTTCTTT
clone size: .; J gene: TRBJ1-5; D gene: TRBD1; V gene: TRBV11-2; CDR3 protein: CASSPGGRQPQHF; CDR3 DNA: TGTGCCAGCAGCCCAGGGGGACGTCAGCCCCAGCATTTT
clone size: .; J gene: TRBJ1-4; D gene: TRBD1; V gene: TRBV5-1; CDR3 protein: CASSPGGDRGLEKLFF; CDR3 DNA: TGCGCCAGCAGCCCCGGAGGGGACAGGGGTCTTGAAAAACTGTTTTTT
clone size: once; J gene: TRBJ2-3; D gene: .; V gene: TRBV2; CDR3 protein: CASSDRLGTDTQYF; CDR3 DNA: TGTGCCAGCAGTGATCGTCTGGGCACAGATACGCAGTATTTT
clone size: .; J gene: TRBJ2-7; D gene: TRBD2; V gene: TRBV4-1; CDR3 protein: CASGEGAGGPNEQYF; CDR3 DNA: TGCGCCAGCGGAGAAGGTGCGGGAGGGCCTAACGAGCAGTACTTC
clone size: few; J gene: TRBJ1-5; D gene: .; V gene: TRBV6-4; CDR3 protein: CASSEESNQPQHF; CDR3 DNA: TGTGCCAGCAGTGAAGAAAGCAATCAGCCCCAGCATTTT
clone size: few; J gene: TRBJ2-7; D gene: TRBD1; V gene: TRBV6-5; CDR3 protein: CASSRGTGAYEQYF; CDR3 DNA: TGTGCCAGCAGCCGGGGGACAGGGGCTTACGAGCAGTACTTC
clone size: .; J gene: TRBJ2-7; D gene: .; V gene: TRBV18; CDR3 protein: CASSPATYEQYF; CDR3 DNA: TGTGCCAGCTCACCGGCTACCTACGAGCAGTACTTC
clone size: once; J gene: TRBJ1-2; D gene: .; V gene: TRBV3-1/TRBV3-2; CDR3 protein: CASSQATNYGYTF; CDR3 DNA: TGTGCCAGCAGCCAAGCGACTAACTATGGCTACACCTTC
clone size: .; J gene: TRBJ2-5; D gene: .; V gene: TRBV24-1; CDR3 protein: CATSDGSGQETQYF; CDR3 DNA: TGTGCCACCAGTGATGGGTCGGGTCAAGAGACCCAGTACTTC
clone size: few; J gene: TRBJ1-1; D gene: .; V gene: TRBV30; CDR3 protein: CAWSPQVNTEAFF; CDR3 DNA: TGTGCCTGGAGCCCGCAGGTAAACACTGAAGCTTTCTTT
clone size: few; J gene: TRBJ1-1; D gene: .; V gene: TRBV6-6; CDR3 protein: CASSYPQGYTEAFF; CDR3 DNA: TGTGCCAGCAGTTACCCCCAGGGGTACACTGAAGCTTTCTTT
clone size: .; J gene: TRBJ1-2; D gene: TRBD1; V gene: TRBV10-3; CDR3 protein: CAISAPPGTGGWYGYTF; CDR3 DNA: TGTGCCATCAGCGCTCCCCCCGGGACAGGGGGTTGGTATGGCTACACCTTC
clone size: .; J gene: TRBJ2-3; D gene: .; V gene: TRBV10-2; CDR3 protein: CASSGTGDTQYF; CDR3 DNA: TGCGCCAGCAGTGGGACCGGAGATACGCAGTATTTT
clone size: .; J gene: TRBJ1-6; D gene: .; V gene: TRBV11-2; CDR3 protein: CASSLVGSPLHF; CDR3 DNA: TGTGCCAGCAGCTTAGTAGGATCACCCCTCCACTTT
clone size: .; J gene: TRBJ1-2; D gene: .; V gene: TRBV4-1; CDR3 protein: CASSQDSTGGGGYTF; CDR3 DNA: TGCGCCAGCAGCCAAGATTCTACCGGGGGGGGTGGCTACACCTTC
clone size: .; J gene: TRBJ2-3; D gene: TRBD2; V gene: TRBV11-2; CDR3 protein: CASSINSGASTDTQYF; CDR3 DNA: TGTGCCAGCAGCATAAATAGCGGGGCGAGCACAGATACGCAGTATTTT
clone size: few; J gene: TRBJ2-1; D gene: TRBD1; V gene: TRBV11-3; CDR3 protein: CASSSMAPRPGQENYNEQFF; CDR3 DNA: TGTGCCAGCAGCTCCATGGCCCCCAGACCGGGACAGGAGAACTACAATGAGCAGTTCTTC
clone size: few; J gene: TRBJ2-1; D gene: .; V gene: TRBV3-1/TRBV3-2; CDR3 protein: CASSGPAGTYNEQFF; CDR3 DNA: TGTGCCAGCAGCGGCCCTGCAGGGACATACAATGAGCAGTTCTTC
clone size: .; J gene: TRBJ1-2; D gene: .; V gene: TRBV27; CDR3 protein: CASSLFGRGHGYTF; CDR3 DNA: TGTGCCAGCAGTTTATTCGGGCGGGGGCATGGCTACACCTTC
clone size: .; J gene: TRBJ2-1; D gene: .; V gene: TRBV6-5; CDR3 protein: CAAEGLDNEQFF; CDR3 DNA: TGTGCGGCGGAGGGGCTTGACAATGAGCAGTTCTTC
clone size: .; J gene: TRBJ2-3; D gene: .; V gene: TRBV13; CDR3 protein: CASTVVGGPASTDTQYF; CDR3 DNA: TGTGCCAGCACCGTAGTCGGGGGCCCGGCTAGCACAGATACGCAGTATTTT
clone size: once; J gene: TRBJ1-5; D gene: .; V gene: TRBV27; CDR3 protein: CASSLSGYGLSNQPQHF; CDR3 DNA: TGTGCCAGCAGTTTAAGTGGCTACGGGCTTAGCAATCAGCCCCAGCATTTT
clone size: .; J gene: TRBJ2-3; D gene: .; V gene: TRBV15; CDR3 protein: CATSRDVMDTQYF; CDR3 DNA: TGTGCCACCAGCAGAGATGTTATGGATACGCAGTATTTT
clone size: few; J gene: TRBJ2-7; D gene: .; V gene: TRBV12-3/TRBV12-4; CDR3 protein: CASSLIGQGKQYF; CDR3 DNA: TGTGCCAGCAGTTTAATCGGGCAGGGAAAGCAGTACTTC
clone size: medium-sized; J gene: TRBJ1-4; D gene: .; V gene: TRBV29-1; CDR3 protein: CSVGRQSNEKLFF; CDR3 DNA: TGCAGCGTTGGACGACAGAGTAATGAAAAACTGTTTTTT
clone size: .; J gene: TRBJ2-5; D gene: TRBD2; V gene: TRBV11-2; CDR3 protein: CASSLAGTSGVETQYF; CDR3 DNA: TGTGCCAGCAGCCTTGCCGGGACTAGCGGGGTAGAGACCCAGTACTTC
clone size: .; J gene: TRBJ2-1; D gene: TRBD1; V gene: TRBV10-1; CDR3 protein: CASSFGQGGRFNEQFF; CDR3 DNA: TGCGCCAGCAGTTTCGGACAGGGGGGTAGGTTCAATGAGCAGTTCTTC
clone size: medium-sized; J gene: TRBJ2-7; D gene: .; V gene: TRBV5-1; CDR3 protein: CASSPRGPGQSYEQYF; CDR3 DNA: TGCGCCAGCAGCCCCCGAGGTCCAGGACAGAGCTACGAGCAGTACTTC
clone size: .; J gene: TRBJ1-2; D gene: TRBD1; V gene: TRBV5-6; CDR3 protein: CASSSGQEVYYGYTF; CDR3 DNA: TGTGCCAGCAGCTCGGGACAGGAGGTATACTATGGCTACACCTTC
clone size: .; J gene: TRBJ1-2; D gene: TRBD1; V gene: TRBV4-1; CDR3 protein: CASSHRSGTGNGYTF; CDR3 DNA: TGCGCCAGCAGCCACCGATCCGGGACAGGGAATGGCTACACCTTC
clone size: .; J gene: TRBJ1-4; D gene: TRBD1; V gene: TRBV7-8; CDR3 protein: CASRAGTGGYYEKLFF; CDR3 DNA: TGTGCCAGCAGGGCCGGGACAGGGGGCTACTATGAAAAACTGTTTTTT
clone size: .; J gene: TRBJ2-1; D gene: TRBD2; V gene: TRBV29-1; CDR3 protein: CSVELSGIWGNEQFF; CDR3 DNA: TGCAGCGTAGAACTTAGCGGGATATGGGGGAATGAGCAGTTCTTC
clone size: once; J gene: TRBJ2-4; D gene: TRBD1; V gene: TRBV6-2/TRBV6-3; CDR3 protein: CASSRQGAKNIQYF; CDR3 DNA: TGTGCCAGCAGTAGACAGGGAGCCAAAAACATTCAGTACTTC
clone size: .; J gene: TRBJ2-3; D gene: .; V gene: TRBV9; CDR3 protein: CASSTIITDTQYF; CDR3 DNA: TGTGCCAGCAGTACTATAATCACAGATACGCAGTATTTT